This passage covers 24 T cell receptor beta chains from one sample sequenced in a study of long-term antiretroviral therapy in people with HIV. The immunoSEQ assay was v3.0, run at survey level. Produced via immunoSEQ multiplex PCR; TCRdb's table is partial and in-frame only. Among 9,500 to 15,000 clones listed, over 80% were seen once. This specimen was unsorted PBMCs, taken about 8 years after starting antiretroviral therapy. The receptor set was obtained from a man aged 50 to 60 with HIV.

The chain combines TRBV11-1 with TRBJ1-2; D gene ambiguous. In germline, CDR1 is SGHAT, CDR2 FQDESV (reference sequence). CDR3 length: 11 amino acids. V was shortened by 8 bases and J by 7 bases, with 11 bases between the two germline ends. The CDR3: CASPGGSGYTF. The DNA for the CDR3 is TGTGCCAGCCCAGGAGGGTCTGGCTACACCTTC.

The CDR3 protein is CASNPWGGLKETQYF. CDR3 nucleotides: TGCGCCAGCAATCCTTGGGGGGGCCTAAAAGAGACCCAGTACTTC. This chain connects TRBV5-1 to TRBJ2-5; D might be TRBD2 (7 bases). CDR3 length: 15 residues. The germline CDR1 and CDR2 sequences are SGHRS and YFSETQ. V was shortened by 6 bases and J by 3 bases, with 18 bases between the two germline ends.

The rearrangement joins TRBV27 to TRBJ1-5, with D possibly TRBD1 on 6 matching bases. V was pared by 3 bases and J by 5 bases, with 11 bases between. The CDR3 has 14 amino acids. Germline CDR1 is MNHEY and CDR2 is SMNVEV (reference sequence). The CDR3 bases are TGTGCCAGCAGTTTGACAGGACTTTATCAGCCCCAGCATTTT. It codes for CASSLTGLYQPQHF.

V is TRBV6-1 and J is TRBJ2-2; 9 nucleotides agree with TRBD2. This CDR3 comprises 13 residues. Germline CDR1 MNHNS, CDR2 SASEGT. Losses at the gene ends were 4 bases for V and 7 bases for J; bases not matched to a gene: 1. This chain's CDR3 is CASSGLADGELFF. Written as DNA, the CDR3 is TGTGCCAGCAGTGGACTAGCGGACGGGGAGCTGTTTTTT.

The J gene is TRBJ2-7, the V gene TRBV6-6; either TRBD1 or TRBD2 may fit D (5 bases each). The CDR3 loop spans 13 amino acids. Germline V gene data show CDR1 as MNHNY and CDR2 as SVGAGI (reference sequence). Trimming removed 4 bases at V and 0 bases at J, with 7 bases between. The CDR3 nucleotides read TGTGCCAGCAGTTCGGGACCCTCCTACGAGCAGTACTTC. This encodes CASSSGPSYEQYF.

The gene calls are TRBV19 and TRBJ2-7; TRBD1 matches 8 bases. V gave up 1 base and J gave up 2 bases; unmatched junction bases: 1. The CDR3 loop spans 14 amino acids. Germline CDR1 and CDR2: LNHDA and SQIVND (reference sequence). Here the CDR3 DNA reads TGTGCCAGTAGTATAGCAGGGGGCCCCTACGAGCAGTACTTC. Protein sequence: CASSIAGGPYEQYF.

This clone was observed a handful of times. J is TRBJ2-7 and V is TRBV7-9; TRBD1 aligns across 12 bases. Germline values: CDR1 SEHNR, CDR2 FQNEAQ (reference sequence). Trimming at V came to 4 bases and at J to 4 bases, leaving 8 bases not matched to a gene. This CDR3 region has 16 residues. CDR3 in amino acids: CASSSGTGGSRYEQYF. The CDR3 nucleotides read TGTGCCAGCAGCTCCGGGACAGGGGGCAGCCGTTACGAGCAGTACTTC.

J is TRBJ2-1 and V is TRBV11-2; TRBD1 agrees at 7 bases. J was trimmed by 4 bases and V by 5 bases; bases with no gene match: 5. Germline values: CDR1 SGHAT, CDR2 FQNNGV. CDR3 length equals 14 residues. The CDR3 sequence is CASSPGTVYNEQFF. Here the CDR3 DNA reads TGTGCCAGCAGCCCCGGGACAGTATACAATGAGCAGTTCTTC.

The rearrangement links TRBV27 to TRBJ1-1, with D perhaps TRBD1 (5 bases). Germline V gives CDR1 MNHEY, CDR2 SMNVEV (reference sequence). The CDR3 length is 13 residues. Trimming cost V 6 bases and J 0 bases, with 8 bases left between them. The CDR3 region has the DNA TGTGCCAGCAGGGGGGGTATGAACACTGAAGCTTTCTTT. As protein: CASRGGMNTEAFF.

The V call is TRBV4-1, the J call TRBJ2-1; 9 bases are shared with TRBD2. The V gene end was trimmed by 0 bases and the J gene end by 6 bases; junction bases not matched to a gene: 3. This CDR3 contains 15 residues. CDR1 is MGHRA and CDR2 is YSYEKL in the germline V gene. The CDR3 here is CASSQEGTSFNEQFF. The CDR3 nucleotides are TGCGCCAGCAGCCAAGAAGGGACTAGCTTCAATGAGCAGTTCTTC.

This chain uses TRBV29-1 with TRBJ2-2; a weak D match, TRBD1 (6 bases). The V end was cut by 3 bases, the J end by 5 bases, with 7 bases between. This CDR3 has 12 residues. Germline V CDR1 and CDR2: SQVTM, ANQGSEA. The DNA for the CDR3 is TGCAGCGTTGATACAGGGACCGGGGAGCTGTTTTTT. Translation: CSVDTGTGELFF.

V usage is TRBV5-1 and J usage is TRBJ2-1; D is undetermined. Trimming cost V 4 bases and J 1 base, with 9 bases left between them. Germline CDR1 SGHRS, CDR2 YFSETQ. CDR3 length equals 14 residues. CDR3 in amino acids: CASSPLGSYNEQFF. The CDR3, as DNA: TGCGCCAGCAGCCCCTTAGGGTCCTACAATGAGCAGTTCTTC.

This sequence joins TRBV4-2 and TRBJ1-1; D remains unclear. Germline values: CDR1 LGHNA, CDR2 YNFKEQ. Trimming cost V 0 bases and J 2 bases, with 7 bases left between them. CDR3 size: 14 residues. The CDR3 region is CASSQEDRNTEAFF. CDR3 in DNA: TGTGCCAGCAGCCAAGAGGACCGTAACACTGAAGCTTTCTTT.

V usage is TRBV5-6 and J usage is TRBJ2-3; D is possibly TRBD1 (5 bases). The CDR3 runs 13 residues. The V end lost 4 bases, the J end lost 1 base, and 7 bases lay between the germline ends. CDR1 and CDR2 from the germline V gene are SGHDT and YYEEEE. The CDR3 DNA follows: TGTGCCAGCAGCGTGACAGGCACAGATACGCAGTATTTT. It translates to CASSVTGTDTQYF.

The chain combines TRBV28 with TRBJ2-7, with a tentative D call TRBD2 (5 bases). The CDR3 contains 17 residues. The ends were cut back, 0 bases at V and 6 bases at J, with 21 bases in the middle. Germline V CDR1 and CDR2: MDHEN, SYDVKM. The CDR3 nucleotides read TGTGCCAGCAGTTTATGGGTCCCTATAGGGAGTCCGGGCGAGCAGTACTTC. Translation gives CASSLWVPIGSPGEQYF.

In nucleotides, the CDR3 is TGTGCCATCAGCCCCCCCCTTCTGAGAGACAACAATGAGCAGTTCTTC. As protein: CAISPPLLRDNNEQFF. The chain is built from TRBV10-3 and TRBJ2-1, with D unclear. This CDR3 has 16 residues. Trimming removed 6 bases at V and 5 bases at J, with 20 bases between. Germline assignment: CDR1 ENHRY and CDR2 SYGVKD.

The DNA of the CDR3 is TGCGCCAGCAGATCGACAGGACTCTACGAGCAGTACTTC. Protein product: CASRSTGLYEQYF. The J gene is TRBJ2-7, the V gene TRBV10-2; TRBD1 is a possible D gene (6 bases). V lost 6 bases and J 3 bases, leaving 12 bases between the germline ends. This CDR3 region has 13 residues. CDR1 and CDR2 (germline): WSHSY, SAAADI.

The chain combines TRBV13 with TRBJ1-2, with no clear D. V was clipped by 0 bases and J by 8 bases, with 13 bases between them. The CDR3 loop spans 14 amino acids. Looked up from germline, CDR1 is PRHDT and CDR2 is FYEKMQ (reference sequence). The CDR3 DNA reads as TGTGCCAGCAGCTTAGGCCTAGTCGGGGAAGGCTACACCTTC. Protein sequence: CASSLGLVGEGYTF.

This clone came up a few times. The chain uses TRBV5-8 and TRBJ1-5; TRBD1 aligns across 7 bases. V lost 7 bases and J lost 2; bases outside the gene matches: 6. The CDR3 length is 14 residues. Germline CDR1 and CDR2: SGHTS and YDEGEE. The CDR3 bases are TGTGCCAGCGCAGGGGGGATTGGCAATCAGCCCCAGCATTTT. Translating gives CASAGGIGNQPQHF.

This clone was observed once. The chain links TRBV19 to TRBJ1-5, with a possible D match to TRBD1 (6 bases). Germline V gene sequence: CDR1 LNHDA, CDR2 SQIVND (reference sequence). This CDR3 spans 17 amino acids. Trimming took 3 bases from V and 0 from J, leaving 15 bases between them. This CDR3 is CASSMQDSIFSNQPQHF. The DNA of the CDR3 is TGTGCCAGTAGTATGCAGGACAGTATCTTTAGCAATCAGCCCCAGCATTTT.

Worth noting for this clone: A junction end diverges from the germline sequence, so it may reflect a read error. The chain links TRBV20-1 to TRBJ1-2; D call uncertain. Germline V gene lookup returns CDR1 DFQATT and CDR2 SNEGSKA (reference sequence). The CDR3 spans 8 residues. The CDR3 protein is CSASPLYF. CDR3 sequence (DNA): TGCAGTGCTAGCCCACTTTATTTC.

The rearrangement links TRBV27 to TRBJ1-2, with 8 bases matching TRBD1. Germline loops: CDR1 MNHEY, CDR2 SMNVEV (reference sequence). Trimming cost V 4 bases and J 8 bases; bases outside gene matches: 6. This CDR3 has 13 amino acids. The CDR3 loop reads CASSSTGENGYTF. DNA of the CDR3: TGTGCCAGCAGTTCGACAGGGGAGAACGGCTACACCTTC.

The chain uses TRBV4-1 and TRBJ1-4; 11 bases align to TRBD1. V lost 6 bases to trimming and J lost 0 bases; unmatched junction nucleotides: 0. The CDR3 runs 15 residues. Germline values: CDR1 MGHRA, CDR2 YSYEKL. CDR3 region: CASRGQGATNEKLFF. The CDR3 DNA is TGCGCCAGCAGGGGACAGGGGGCAACTAATGAAAAACTGTTTTTT.

J is TRBJ2-1 and V is TRBV7-3; 8 bases map to TRBD1. Losses at the gene ends were 3 bases for V and 8 bases for J; bases not matched to a gene: 9. This CDR3 region has 15 residues. In germline, CDR1 is SGHTA, CDR2 FQGTGA. The DNA of the CDR3 is TGTGCCAGCAGCTTGCTTGGGACAGGCGCGGATGAGCAGTTCTTC. Encoded protein: CASSLLGTGADEQFF. Variable domain in full (rest from reference TRBV7-3 and TRBJ2-1): GAGVSQTPSNKVTEKGKYVELRCDPISGHTALYWYRQSLGQGPEFLIYFQGTGAADDSGLPNDRFFAVRPEGSVSTLKIQRTERGDSAVYLCASSLLGTGADEQFFGPGTRLTVL.